What follows is one TCR beta chain and its context. In this sample, this clone turned up once. The antigen it recognizes is unknown. Per-base quality was not reported, and no clone a single base away is much larger than it. CDR1 and CDR2 are read off the germline V gene as MDHEN and SYDVKM. Between the V and J ends, shortened by 4 bases and 1 base respectively, the junction contains 10 bases. There are 14 amino acids in the CDR3, from cysteine to phenylalanine inclusive. Just CDR3 DNA is preserved here, 42 bases in frame from base 1. Collaborating institutions collected whole blood in K2EDTA tubes following their own protocols. Collaborator samples were shipped for TCRbeta analysis as frozen whole blood, isolated PBMCs, or DNA extracted from either sample type. This specimen comes from a study of blood T cell repertoires in COVID-19 (TCRdb year 2020). Concerning the study at large: Collaborator samples came from the United States, Italy and Spain and covered acute and convalescent phases of COVID-19. The repertoires were released in a freely available public database intended as a resource for research on the immune response to SARS-CoV-2. The sample metadata nearly always contained a de-identified subject ID, COVID-19 status, age in years and sex. Samples were obtained from the ongoing ImmuneRACE study (first 160 participants) and from 1,254 subjects provided by 6 global collaborators. The prospective study material was composed of cDNA or gDNA derived from T cells, B-cell-depleted T cells, or PBMCs. HLA class I and class II types, where available, came from metadata supplied by the sample provider rather than from assay-based typing. Deeply sampled blood TCRbeta repertoires from subjects exposed to, actively infected with, or recovered from COVID-19 were included in the dataset.

The paper's findings and limits, for the study overall: How much clinical and demographic metadata was included differed by source and by participant, and the metadata was provided uncurated.

The immunoSEQ Assay, a bias-controlled multiplex PCR, was used to amplify TCRbeta CDR3 regions from genomic DNA. In the paper's pipeline: Within the assay, amplification of reference gene primers was used to estimate how many nucleated cells each sample contained. To quantify the absolute abundance of each unique TCRbeta CDR3 rearrangement, sequence reads were collapsed and filtered. Productive Simpson clonality was computed per sample as the square root of Simpson's diversity index over productive rearrangements. TCRdb limited this immuneACCESS table to in-frame rearrangements with V and J called. A share of clones is missing; checked studies link under half to unresolved V genes, and the rest is unexplained. D and trimming were read from the DNA, whereas the V and J calls and clone size are those reported in that table. In all, the sample holds some 240,000 clones, and approximately 83% of those were seen once. Around 9.9% of the sample is held by the ten biggest clonotypes.

The clonotype was recovered from an elderly woman with acute or convalescent COVID-19. This chain joins TRBV28 to TRBJ1-2, with TRBD1 as a weak D call on 5 bases. The specimen sequenced was peripheral blood. The CDR3 is CASSSIDSNYGYTF. The nucleotide sequence reads TGTGCCAGCAGTTCCATCGACAGTAACTATGGCTACACCTTC.